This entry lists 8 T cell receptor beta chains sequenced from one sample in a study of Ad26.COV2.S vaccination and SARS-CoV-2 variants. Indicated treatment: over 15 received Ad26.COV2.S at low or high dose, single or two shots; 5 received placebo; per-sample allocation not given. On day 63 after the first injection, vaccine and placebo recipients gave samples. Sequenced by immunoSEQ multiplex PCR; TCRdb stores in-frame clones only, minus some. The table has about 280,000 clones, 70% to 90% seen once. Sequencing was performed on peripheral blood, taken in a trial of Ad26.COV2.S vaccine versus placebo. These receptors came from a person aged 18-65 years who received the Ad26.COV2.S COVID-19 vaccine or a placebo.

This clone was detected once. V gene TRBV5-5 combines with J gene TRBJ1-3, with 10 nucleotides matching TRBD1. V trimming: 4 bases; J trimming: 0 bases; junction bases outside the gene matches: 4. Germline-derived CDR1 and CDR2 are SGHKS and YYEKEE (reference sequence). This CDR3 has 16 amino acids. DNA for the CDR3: TGTGCCAGCAGCACGACAGGGGGCTACTCTGGAAACACCATATATTTT. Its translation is CASSTTGGYSGNTIYF.

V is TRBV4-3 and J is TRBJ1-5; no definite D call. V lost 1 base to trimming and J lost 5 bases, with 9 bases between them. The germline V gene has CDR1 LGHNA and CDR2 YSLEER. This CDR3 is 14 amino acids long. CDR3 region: CASSQVSDHQPQHF. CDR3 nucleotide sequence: TGCGCCAGCAGCCAAGTTTCAGACCATCAGCCCCAGCATTTT.

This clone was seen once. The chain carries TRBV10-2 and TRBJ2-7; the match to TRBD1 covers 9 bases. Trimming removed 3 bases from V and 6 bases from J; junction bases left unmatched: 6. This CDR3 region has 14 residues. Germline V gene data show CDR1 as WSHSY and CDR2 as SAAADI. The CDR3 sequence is CASSDWGQGGEQYF. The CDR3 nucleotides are TGCGCCAGCAGTGACTGGGGACAGGGCGGCGAGCAGTACTTC.

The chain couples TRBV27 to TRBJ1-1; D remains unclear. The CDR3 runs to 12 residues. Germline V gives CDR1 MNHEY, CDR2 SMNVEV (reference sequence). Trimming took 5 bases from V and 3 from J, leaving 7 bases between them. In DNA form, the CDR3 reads TGTGCCAGCAGTAACGTGTACACTGAAGCTTTCTTT. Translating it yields CASSNVYTEAFF.

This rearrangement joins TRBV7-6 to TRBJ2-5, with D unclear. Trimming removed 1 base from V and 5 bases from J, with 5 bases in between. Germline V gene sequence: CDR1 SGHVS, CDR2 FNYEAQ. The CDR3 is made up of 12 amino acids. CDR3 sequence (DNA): TGTGCCAGCAGCTTAGACCCGGAGACCCAGTACTTC. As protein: CASSLDPETQYF.

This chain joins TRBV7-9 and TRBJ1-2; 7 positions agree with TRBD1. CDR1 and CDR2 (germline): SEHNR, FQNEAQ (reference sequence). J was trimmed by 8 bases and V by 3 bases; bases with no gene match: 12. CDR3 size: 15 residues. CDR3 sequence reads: CASSLGAGGVGGYTF. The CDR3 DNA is TGTGCCAGCAGCTTGGGGGCAGGGGGAGTGGGCGGCTACACCTTC.

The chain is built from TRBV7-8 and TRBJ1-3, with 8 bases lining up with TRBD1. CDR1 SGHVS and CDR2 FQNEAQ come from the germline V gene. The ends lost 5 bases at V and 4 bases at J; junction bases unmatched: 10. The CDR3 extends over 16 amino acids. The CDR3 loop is CASSRQGARLGNTIYF. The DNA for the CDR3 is TGTGCCAGCAGCCGCCAGGGGGCCAGATTGGGAAACACCATATATTTT.

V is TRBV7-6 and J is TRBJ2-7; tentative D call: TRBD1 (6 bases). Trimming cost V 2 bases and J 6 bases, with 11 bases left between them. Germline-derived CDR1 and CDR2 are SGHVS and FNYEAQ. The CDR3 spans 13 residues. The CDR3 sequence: CASSLSVRGEQYF. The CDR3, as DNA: TGTGCCAGCAGCTTAAGCGTCAGGGGCGAGCAGTACTTC.